A single sample gave rise to the 23 T cell receptor beta chains below, sequenced in a study of T cells after yellow fever vaccination. TCRdb called the 5' RACE reads again in MiXCR, with one record for every CDR3 protein. Of fewer than 400,000 distinct CDR3 sequences in the sample, more than 5.5% were seen once. The sample was PBMCs, taken 5 days after the yellow fever booster vaccination. All receptors derive from a man younger than 40 who received the YFV17D yellow fever vaccine.

This clonotype has more than one count but fewer than ten. The chain joins TRBV7-2 to TRBJ2-5, with D uncertain. This CDR3 spans 12 amino acids. The ends were cut back, 5 bases at V and 9 bases at J, with 13 bases in the middle. From germline, CDR1 is SGHTA and CDR2 FQGNSA. The CDR3 nucleotides are TGTGCCAGCAGCACCTTTGGAAGGGCCCAGTACTTC. This sequence encodes CASSTFGRAQYF.

In this sample, this clonotype turned up a few times. The gene calls are TRBV5-6 and TRBJ1-6; tentatively, D is TRBD1 (6 bases). The CDR3 runs to 16 residues. With 1 base removed from V and 7 bases from J, the gap between germline ends came to 15 bases. Germline CDR1 SGHDT, CDR2 YYEEEE. The CDR3 nucleotides read TGTGCCAGCAGCTTGTTGGGGGACATACGAAATTCACCCCTCCACTTT. Amino acids: CASSLLGDIRNSPLHF.

This clonotype occurred many times. The chain recombines TRBV7-9 with TRBJ2-1; 8 bases map to TRBD2. The V segment lost 5 bases and the J segment 9 bases; nucleotides outside the gene matches: 6. Per the germline V gene, CDR1 is SEHNR and CDR2 is FQNEAQ (reference sequence). The CDR3 has 13 residues. Here the CDR3 DNA reads TGTGCCAGCAGCCGGACTAGCTTAGGTGAGCAGTTCTTC. It translates to CASSRTSLGEQFF.

This clonotype was seen a handful of times. CDR3 sequence: CSVPRQGHNEQFF. For the CDR3, the DNA is TGCAGCGTTCCGCGACAGGGGCACAATGAGCAGTTCTTC. The chain is built from TRBV29-1 and TRBJ2-1; TRBD1 matches 8 bases. The germline gives CDR1 SQVTM, CDR2 ANQGSEA. The CDR3 extends over 13 amino acids. The V segment lost 5 bases and the J segment 5 bases; nucleotides outside the gene matches: 5.

This clonotype was counted only a few times. At one end the junction does not follow the germline gene, possibly because of a read error. In DNA form, the CDR3 reads TGTGCTAGCAGCTTAGAATTGGCACCCAAGGGGCTATCTGGGGCCAACGTCCTGACTTTC. Its translation is CASSLELAPKGLSGANVLTF. The gene calls are TRBV7-7 and TRBJ2-6, with a weak D call TRBD1 (5 bases). CDR1 and CDR2 from the germline V gene are SSHAT and FNYEAQ (reference sequence). The CDR3 has 20 amino acids.

This clonotype was counted ten times or more. The V call is TRBV7-2, the J call TRBJ2-2; 8 bases map to TRBD1. Germline CDR1 SGHTA, CDR2 FQGNSA. CDR3 length equals 15 residues. V shed 5 bases, J shed 2 bases, and the junction held 4 bases outside the gene matches. The CDR3 reads CASSLGQANTGELFF. CDR3 sequence (DNA): TGTGCCAGCAGCCTGGGACAGGCCAACACCGGGGAGCTGTTTTTT.

This clonotype was counted at least ten times. The rearrangement links TRBV27 to TRBJ2-5, with 10 bases lining up with TRBD2. V dropped 3 bases and J dropped 4; count of bases not matched to a gene: 5. This CDR3 is 15 amino acids long. Germline assignment: CDR1 MNHEY and CDR2 SMNVEV (reference sequence). CDR3 sequence (DNA): TGTGCCAGCAGTTTTGCTAGCGGGAGCGGAGAGACCCAGTACTTC. This encodes CASSFASGSGETQYF.

This clonotype was detected only a few times. V usage is TRBV12-3 or TRBV12-4 and J usage is TRBJ2-3; possibly TRBD1 for D (5 bases). The ends were cut back, 3 bases at V and 6 bases at J, with 13 bases in the middle. The CDR3 covers 14 residues. The CDR3 DNA follows: TGTGCCAGCAGTTTTTTAGGGGCAGGGGATACGCAGTATTTT. Protein product: CASSFLGAGDTQYF.

This clonotype has at least ten counts. The V and J genes are TRBV7-2 and TRBJ2-1, with 10 bases fitting TRBD2. Germline-derived CDR1 and CDR2 are SGHTA and FQGNSA. The CDR3 sequence is 15 residues long. V was clipped by 6 bases and J by 3 bases; unmatched bases: 5. The CDR3: CASRPLAGVYNEQFF. The CDR3 DNA reads TGTGCCAGCAGACCCCTAGCGGGGGTCTACAATGAGCAGTTCTTC.

This clonotype was counted ten times or more. V is TRBV7-8 and J is TRBJ2-7; 8 nucleotides align to TRBD1. Germline assignment: CDR1 SGHVS and CDR2 FQNEAQ. With V trimmed by 5 bases and J by 2 bases, 8 bases remained unmatched. This CDR3 comprises 15 residues. CDR3 region: CASSARTGIPYEQYF. The CDR3 DNA reads TGTGCCAGCAGCGCTCGGACAGGGATCCCCTACGAGCAGTACTTC. Together with reference TRBV7-8 and TRBJ2-7, the CDR3 gives the full variable domain: GAGVSQSPRYKVAKRGQDVALRCDPISGHVSLFWYQQALGQGPEFLTYFQNEAQLDKSGLPSDRFFAERPEGSVSTLKIQRTQQEDSAVYLCASSARTGIPYEQYFGPGTRLTVT.

In its sample, this clonotype was seen many times. This chain uses TRBV20-1 with TRBJ2-3; 10 bases map to TRBD2. The ends lost 3 bases at V and 4 bases at J; junction bases unmatched: 7. The CDR3 is 15 residues long. CDR1 is DFQATT, CDR2 SNEGSKA, per germline (reference sequence). The CDR3 sequence: CSASLASGSSDTQYF. The CDR3 DNA reads as TGCAGTGCTAGTTTGGCTAGCGGGAGCTCAGATACGCAGTATTTT.

The chain carries TRBV5-1 and TRBJ1-5; 7 nucleotides match TRBD1. V dropped 2 bases and J dropped 5; count of bases not matched to a gene: 1. CDR1 is SGHRS and CDR2 is YFSETQ in the germline V gene. The CDR3 contains 13 residues. CDR3 nucleotides: TGCGCCAGCAGCTTCACAGGGGATCAGCCCCAGCATTTT. It specifies CASSFTGDQPQHF.

This clonotype has at least ten counts. The chain links TRBV6-5 to TRBJ1-1, with no clear D. Germline CDR1 reads MNHEY; CDR2 reads SVGAGI. The CDR3 runs 12 residues. Trimming removed 7 bases at V and 8 bases at J, with 14 bases between. The CDR3 is CASTSRTLEAFF. The CDR3 DNA follows: TGTGCCAGCACCTCCAGGACGCTGGAAGCTTTCTTT.

CDR3: CASSVATLARTDTQYF. The DNA of the CDR3 is TGTGCCAGCAGCGTAGCTACGCTGGCGCGCACAGATACGCAGTATTTT. V is TRBV9 and J is TRBJ2-3; unclear D gene. Trimming shortened V by 0 bases and J by 1 base, and 12 bases separated the two germline ends. Germline V gene lookup returns CDR1 SGDLS and CDR2 YYNGEE. The CDR3 has 16 residues.

CDR3 nucleotides: TGTGCCACCAGCAGGGAGGGCGGGGAGCTGTTTTTT. This gives the protein CATSREGGELFF. The chain uses TRBV15 and TRBJ2-2, with D perhaps TRBD2 (6 bases). Germline CDR1 LNHNV, CDR2 YYDKDF (reference sequence). Trimming took off 3 bases at V and 7 bases at J, with 6 bases between the two ends. The CDR3 is made up of 12 amino acids. Full variable domain (missing parts from reference TRBV15 and TRBJ2-2): DAMVIQNPRYQVTQFGKPVTLSCSQTLNHNVMYWYQQKSSQAPKLLFHYYDKDFNNEADTPDNFQSRRPNTSFCFLDIRSPGLGDTAMYLCATSREGGELFFGEGSRLTVL.

At least ten counts were recorded for this clonotype. This chain uses TRBV12-3 or TRBV12-4 with TRBJ2-1; 7 nucleotides agree with TRBD2. The J segment lost 4 bases and the V segment lost 5 bases, leaving 17 bases of the junction unmatched. CDR3 length equals 18 residues. This chain's CDR3 is CASSPPAGRAGYYNEQFF. The CDR3 DNA reads as TGTGCCAGCAGTCCCCCAGCGGGGCGGGCTGGGTATTACAATGAGCAGTTCTTC.

This clonotype appeared a few times. The CDR3, as DNA: TGCAGTGCCAGCCCGGGACTAGCGGGAGGTTCCTCGTATTTT. It codes for CSASPGLAGGSSYF. The V and J genes are TRBV20-1 and TRBJ2-3, with 15 bases matching TRBD2. In germline, CDR1 is DFQATT, CDR2 SNEGSKA (reference sequence). V shed 6 bases, J shed 14 bases, and the junction held 12 bases outside the gene matches. The CDR3 runs 14 residues.

This clonotype was recorded at least ten times. The chain employs TRBV7-8 and TRBJ2-1; 13 bases map to TRBD2. Germline V gene lookup returns CDR1 SGHVS and CDR2 FQNEAQ. The CDR3 covers 19 residues. The V and J ends lost 2 bases and 0 bases, in that order; junction bases with no gene match: 7. The CDR3 spells CASSLWLLAGGPSYNEQFF. In DNA form, the CDR3 reads TGTGCCAGCAGCTTATGGTTACTAGCGGGAGGGCCCTCCTACAATGAGCAGTTCTTC.

Ten or more counts support this clonotype. The chain links TRBV5-6 to TRBJ2-1; D is perhaps TRBD2 (6 bases). Germline CDR1 is SGHDT and CDR2 is YYEEEE. The V end was cut by 0 bases, the J end by 9 bases, with 19 bases between. The CDR3 loop spans 16 amino acids. The CDR3 region is CASSLVGVRAGTEQFF. Here the CDR3 DNA reads TGTGCCAGCAGCTTGGTTGGTGTTCGGGCGGGAACTGAGCAGTTCTTC.

In this sample, this clonotype turned up many times. The V and J genes are TRBV7-2 and TRBJ2-1; 16 bases fit TRBD2. With 5 bases clipped from V and 8 bases from J, the junction kept 9 bases outside the gene matches. This CDR3 comprises 17 residues. Germline CDR1 reads SGHTA; CDR2 reads FQGNSA. CDR3 sequence reads: CASSPGTSGRAMDEQFF. CDR3 bases: TGTGCCAGCAGCCCCGGGACTAGCGGGAGGGCCATGGATGAGCAGTTCTTC.

This clonotype was seen many times. The rearrangement links TRBV30 to TRBJ2-1, with a weak D call TRBD2 (5 bases). From germline, CDR1 is GTSNPN and CDR2 SVGIG (reference sequence). The CDR3 is made up of 12 amino acids. V lost 8 bases and J 2 bases, leaving 10 bases between the germline ends. In DNA, the CDR3 is TGTGCCCTGCTGAGGGCCTACAATGAGCAGTTCTTC. It is translated as CALLRAYNEQFF.

V gene TRBV7-9 combines with J gene TRBJ2-2, with D possibly TRBD2 on 6 matching bases. V shed 11 bases and J shed 2 bases, with 12 bases lying between them. Per germline, CDR1 SEHNR and CDR2 FQNEAQ (reference sequence). CDR3 length: 13 amino acids. CDR3 sequence: CAGRGTNTGELFF. CDR3 DNA: TGTGCCGGAAGAGGGACTAACACCGGGGAGCTGTTTTTT.

This chain uses TRBV6-1 with TRBJ2-7; D ambiguous. The CDR3 spans 13 residues. Trimming stripped 2 bases from V and 1 base from J, with 6 bases between. Germline values: CDR1 MNHNS, CDR2 SASEGT. Here the CDR3 DNA reads TGTGCCAGCAGTGAAATCTATTCCTACGAGCAGTACTTC. Amino acids: CASSEIYSYEQYF.